This T cell receptor beta chain was recorded in a study of T-cell memory formation after mild COVID-19. Notes on the study in general: Whether day 37 second-wave clones are SARS-CoV-2-specific was not confirmed.

Looked up from germline, CDR1 is MGHRA and CDR2 is YSYEKL. There are 15 residues in the CDR3. The V and J ends lost 3 bases and 6 bases, in that order; junction bases with no gene match: 7. Via MiXCR, TCRdb re-called the 5' RACE reads, giving one row per CDR3 protein. The sample includes 200,000 or so distinct CDR3 sequences, about a sixth of them seen just once. Comment on this clonotype: Antigen specificity is unknown.

This sequence originates from an adult woman who had mild COVID-19 (a few samples of this study predate the infection). Cell type and time point are not known. The chain couples TRBV4-1 to TRBJ1-5, with 8 bases matching TRBD1. Material: PBMCs or a T cell subset sorted from them (not recorded which). CDR3 DNA: TGCGCCAGCAGCCATCCCGACAGGGGCCCTCAGCCCCAGCATTTT. This gives the protein CASSHPDRGPQPQHF.